A selection of T cell receptor beta chains follows, all from one sample in a study of blood T cell repertoires in COVID-19. Assay: immunoSEQ multiplex PCR; the TCRdb copy retains only in-frame clones and omits some. The sample yields 150,000 to 200,000 clones, over 90% seen once. The sequenced sample was peripheral blood. The source is a woman in her fifties or sixties with COVID-19, enrolled during active disease. Both conserved end residues are part of each CDR3. A D gene is named only where the DNA matches it firmly. The listing skips clone size in some rows; elsewhere it reads once, few, many or a size class.

TRBJ1-2,TRBV10-3,TRBD1,once,TGTGCCATCAGTGAAAGACCAGGGGGGCAGCACTATGGCTACACCTTC,CAISERPGGQHYGYTF
TRBJ1-4,TRBV6-2/TRBV6-3,.,.,TGTGCCAGCAGCCTCAGGGGTGGAGATGAAAAACTGTTTTTT,CASSLRGGDEKLFF
TRBJ2-1,TRBV7-8,TRBD1,.,TGTGCCAGCAGCTTAGGACAGGGGGGATACAATGAGCAGTTCTTC,CASSLGQGGYNEQFF
TRBJ2-5,TRBV3-1/TRBV3-2,.,once,TGTGCCAGCAGCCAAGATCGGAATCTAGGTGAGACCCAGTACTTC,CASSQDRNLGETQYF
TRBJ1-1,TRBV5-6,.,.,TGTGCCAGCAGCTTGGGAGTGGGGAGGACTGAAGCTTTCTTT,CASSLGVGRTEAFF
TRBJ2-3,TRBV19,.,.,TGTGCCAGTAGTATATCGGGGAGCTCAGATACGCAGTATTTT,CASSISGSSDTQYF
TRBJ1-2,TRBV5-4,TRBD1,once,TGTGCCAGCAGCCCACGGACAGGGATTGGCTACACCTTC,CASSPRTGIGYTF
TRBJ2-3,TRBV4-2,TRBD1,.,TGTGCCAGCAGCCAAGACTGGACAGGAATCACAGATACGCAGTATTTT,CASSQDWTGITDTQYF
TRBJ2-2,TRBV7-2,.,.,TGTGCCAGCAGCTTAGAGAGGGCTGGCACCGGGGAGCTGTTTTTT,CASSLERAGTGELFF
TRBJ2-2,TRBV18,.,.,TGTGCCAGCTCACGAGGACAGATTCCCACCGGGGAGCTGTTTTTT,CASSRGQIPTGELFF
TRBJ2-5,TRBV2,.,.,TGTGCCAGAGGTAACAGCCAAGAGACCCAGTACTTC,CARGNSQETQYF
TRBJ2-2,TRBV11-2,.,.,TGTGCCAGCAGCTTAGGACAGTCGAACACCGGGGAGCTGTTTTTT,CASSLGQSNTGELFF
TRBJ2-3,TRBV12-5,TRBD1,once,TGTGCTAGTGGTTCCCCCCGGGGACAGGGCTTCACAGATACGCAGTATTTT,CASGSPRGQGFTDTQYF
TRBJ1-1,TRBV5-1,.,.,TGCGCCAGCAGCTTAGTAGAAAGGAACACTGAAGCTTTCTTT,CASSLVERNTEAFF
TRBJ1-3,TRBV15,.,once,TGTGCCACCAGCAGAGATCTTACAGGAAACACCATATATTTT,CATSRDLTGNTIYF
TRBJ2-3,TRBV5-1,TRBD2,.,TGCGCCAGCGGGCGGGAGGGGTCCCAGACTACGCAGTATTTT,CASGREGSQTTQYF
TRBJ1-2,TRBV12-3/TRBV12-4,.,.,TGTGCCAGCAGGGTGACAGCCAGAGGTGGCTACACCTTC,CASRVTARGGYTF
TRBJ1-2,TRBV5-4,TRBD1,.,TGTGCCAGCAGCCCGACAGGGGACTATGGCTACACCTTC,CASSPTGDYGYTF
TRBJ2-5,TRBV7-3,TRBD2,.,TGTGCCAGCAGCGCCACTAGCGGGGGGGAAGAGACCCAGTACTTC,CASSATSGGEETQYF
TRBJ1-1,TRBV3-1/TRBV3-2,TRBD1,.,TGTGCCAGCAGCCCCGCAGGGGGCCAGGTTGAGGCTTTCTTT,CASSPAGGQVEAFF
TRBJ1-1,TRBV7-3,.,.,TGTGCCAGCAGCCTCTTCGGTAACACTGAAGCTTTCTTT,CASSLFGNTEAFF
TRBJ1-2,TRBV6-2/TRBV6-3,.,once,TGTGCCAGCAGTTACCGAGAGAGGAACGGCTACACCTTC,CASSYRERNGYTF
TRBJ1-3,TRBV19,.,.,TGTGCCAGTAGTATCTCCAACAGTTTCTCTGGAAACACCATATATTTT,CASSISNSFSGNTIYF
TRBJ1-2,TRBV15,TRBD1,.,TGTGCCACCAGCAGACCAGCGACAGGGAACTATGGCTACACCTTC,CATSRPATGNYGYTF
TRBJ2-6,TRBV29-1,TRBD1,.,TGCAGCGTGGGACAGGGAAGGGCCAACGTCCTGACTTTC,CSVGQGRANVLTF
TRBJ1-1,TRBV19,.,once,TGTGCCAGTATGGATCATTTGAGACAGGAGAACACTGAAGCTTTCTTT,CASMDHLRQENTEAFF
TRBJ1-5,TRBV29-1,TRBD1,.,TGCAGCGTTGGGGGCTCAAAGGGACAGGGTGACCTTTATCAGCCCCAGCATTTT,CSVGGSKGQGDLYQPQHF
TRBJ2-3,TRBV18,.,.,TGTGCCAGCTCACCCCGACTAGTACCTGGAGATACGCAGTATTTT,CASSPRLVPGDTQYF
TRBJ1-3,TRBV10-3,.,.,TGTGCCATCGAGGACAGATACTCTGGAAACACCATATATTTT,CAIEDRYSGNTIYF
TRBJ2-5,TRBV7-2,.,.,TGTGCCAGCAGCTTAGATCGGCGGGAAGAGACCCAGTACTTC,CASSLDRREETQYF
TRBJ2-5,TRBV10-3,TRBD1,.,TGTGCCATCAGCACCGGGACAGGGTGGGAAGAGACCCAGTACTTC,CAISTGTGWEETQYF
TRBJ1-3,TRBV5-4,.,once,TGTGCCAGCAGCCAACAGCTCGTCTCTGGAAACACCATATATTTT,CASSQQLVSGNTIYF
TRBJ1-1,TRBV9,.,.,TGTGCCAGCAGCTCCCGACAGAACACTGAAGCTTTCTTT,CASSSRQNTEAFF
TRBJ1-1,TRBV6-5,.,.,TGTGCCAGCAGTTTACGTCCGCCGGTGAACACTGAAGCTTTCTTT,CASSLRPPVNTEAFF
TRBJ1-3,TRBV16,.,.,TGTGCCAGCAGCCAATCGGGGCCAGGGTCCGGAAACACCATATATTTT,CASSQSGPGSGNTIYF
TRBJ1-5,TRBV7-9,TRBD1,.,TGTGCCAAACCCCGGACAGGGAGCAGCAATCAGCCCCAGCATTTT,CAKPRTGSSNQPQHF
TRBJ1-2,TRBV29-1,.,.,TGCAGCGGGGGGTCGCGGCAGAACTATGGCTACACCTTC,CSGGSRQNYGYTF
TRBJ2-1,TRBV2,TRBD1,.,TGTGCCAGCAGGGACAGGGGCTTCCTTCCGAGCTCCTACAATGAGCAGTTCTTC,CASRDRGFLPSSYNEQFF
TRBJ1-1,TRBV6-2/TRBV6-3,TRBD1,.,TGTGCCAGCAGTTACCCTCCTACAGGGGACACTGAAGCTTTCTTT,CASSYPPTGDTEAFF
TRBJ1-5,TRBV7-2,TRBD1,.,TGTGCCAGCAGCTCGGGGACAGGCTTCAATCAGCCCCAGCATTTT,CASSSGTGFNQPQHF
TRBJ1-5,TRBV30,.,.,TGTGCCTGGAGTGTAACCGGGGGCAATCAGCCCCAGCATTTT,CAWSVTGGNQPQHF
TRBJ1-1,TRBV9,.,.,TGTGCCAGCAGCGCGTACGACAACCCGAACACTGAAGCTTTCTTT,CASSAYDNPNTEAFF
TRBJ1-6,TRBV6-5,.,once,TGTGCCAGCACCGGCGGGATTCAGAATTCACCCCTCCACTTT,CASTGGIQNSPLHF
TRBJ1-5,TRBV7-9,.,.,TGTGCCAGCAGCAAATATAATCAGGGCAATCAGCCCCAGCATTTT,CASSKYNQGNQPQHF
TRBJ2-1,TRBV19,TRBD2,once,TGTGCCAGTAGACCCCCCAGGGCCCGGGGGGGCCCTCATGAGCAGTTCTTC,CASRPPRARGGPHEQFF
TRBJ1-4,TRBV5-1,TRBD1,.,TGCGCCAGCAGCCATGACAGGGGAGGTGGGAATGAAAAACTGTTTTTT,CASSHDRGGGNEKLFF
TRBJ2-7,TRBV7-2,TRBD2,.,TGTGCCAGCAGCTTAGTTAGCGGGGGGGCCTCCGGAGAGCAGTACTTC,CASSLVSGGASGEQYF
TRBJ2-5,TRBV3-1/TRBV3-2,TRBD2,.,TGTGCCAGCAGATCTAGCGGGGGGGAAGAGACCCAGTACTTC,CASRSSGGEETQYF
TRBJ1-6,TRBV12-3/TRBV12-4,.,few,TGTGCCAGCAGTTTAGTAGGAGAGTCACCCCTCCACTTT,CASSLVGESPLHF
TRBJ2-5,TRBV6-6,.,.,TGTGCCAGCAGTGATGGCGGTGGGGAGACCCAGTACTTC,CASSDGGGETQYF
TRBJ2-5,TRBV9,TRBD2,.,TGTGCCAGCAGCCCAAACCGACTAGCGGGGACCGAGACCCAGTACTTC,CASSPNRLAGTETQYF